The rows below give T cell receptor beta chains drawn from one sample of a study of spatial heterogeneity in lung cancer. TCRdb re-called the 5' RACE reads with MiXCR, one entry per CDR3 protein. There are about 95,000 distinct CDR3 sequences in the sample; 7.5% to 10% occur only once, and 6.9% lies in the top ten. The sequencing used PBMCs, collected at surgery. These receptors all come from a male donor with early-stage non-small cell lung cancer. CDR3s include the opening cysteine and the closing phenylalanine or tryptophan. Each record gives: V gene, D gene, clone size, J gene, CDR3 protein, CDR3 DNA. D genes are given only for firm matches. Clone size is stated in some rows and not others, as once, few, many or a class when expanded.

>TRBV5-6|NA|NA|TRBJ2-6
CASSLTGSGANVLTF
TGTGCCAGCAGCTTGACGGGATCTGGGGCCAACGTCCTGACTTTC
>TRBV7-3|NA|many|TRBJ2-2
CASSLRAFGEGSNTGELFF
TGTGCCAGCAGCTTAAGAGCCTTCGGGGAAGGGTCGAACACCGGGGAGCTGTTTTTT
>TRBV3-1|NA|many|TRBJ1-2
CASSQGRTYGYTF
TGTGCCAGCAGCCAAGGACGGACCTATGGCTACACCTTC
>TRBV5-5|NA|NA|TRBJ2-1
CASSLVGEYNEQFF
TGTGCCAGCAGCTTGGTGGGGGAATACAATGAGCAGTTCTTC
>TRBV9|NA|few|TRBJ1-1
CASSVGPDTEAFF
TGTGCCAGCAGCGTCGGGCCCGACACTGAAGCTTTCTTT
>TRBV4-2|NA|NA|TRBJ2-2
CASSRAGGELFF
TGTGCCAGCAGCCGGGCCGGCGGGGAGCTGTTTTTT
>TRBV28|NA|few|TRBJ2-5
CASSWGTQETQYF
TGTGCCAGCAGTTGGGGGACCCAAGAGACCCAGTACTTC
>TRBV20-1|TRBD2|NA|TRBJ2-1
CSASVLAGGLNEQFF
TGCAGTGCTAGCGTACTAGCGGGGGGACTCAATGAGCAGTTCTTC
>TRBV6-5|NA|NA|TRBJ2-5
CASSMGGGQETQYF
TGTGCCAGCAGTATGGGGGGCGGGCAAGAGACCCAGTACTTC
>TRBV12-3/TRBV12-4|NA|few|TRBJ1-4
CASRFGAGRNEKLFF
TGTGCCAGCAGGTTCGGGGCAGGGCGTAATGAAAAACTGTTTTTT
>TRBV5-5|TRBD1|many|TRBJ2-7
CASSLSGTGDIGQYF
TGTGCCAGCAGCTTATCCGGGACAGGGGATATCGGGCAGTACTTC
>TRBV20-1|TRBD2|few|TRBJ2-3
CSAVLAGGPTDTQYF
TGCAGTGCGGTACTAGCGGGAGGCCCCACAGATACGCAGTATTTT
>TRBV29-1|NA|NA|TRBJ1-1
CSVGVWQNTEAFF
TGCAGCGTTGGAGTGTGGCAGAACACTGAAGCTTTCTTT
>TRBV6-5|NA|many|TRBJ2-5
CASSLSQGGTQETQYF
TGTGCCAGCAGTTTATCTCAGGGGGGGACCCAAGAGACCCAGTACTTC
>TRBV2|NA|NA|TRBJ1-2
CASTPSAEWGYGYTF
TGTGCCAGCACTCCCTCGGCAGAGTGGGGCTATGGCTACACCTTC
>TRBV7-9|NA|NA|TRBJ1-1
CASSLAGNTEAFF
TGTGCCAGCAGCTTGGCAGGGAACACTGAAGCTTTCTTT
>TRBV6-4|TRBD2|NA|TRBJ2-3
CASKTSGAADTQYF
TGTGCCAGCAAAACTAGCGGGGCGGCAGATACGCAGTATTTT
>TRBV6-5|NA|many|TRBJ2-4
CASSSRVADNLMNIQYF
TGTGCCAGCAGTTCCCGGGTAGCGGACAACCTTATGAACATTCAGTACTTC
>TRBV28|NA|many|TRBJ2-1
CASSGSENEQFF
TGTGCCAGCAGCGGCAGTGAAAATGAGCAGTTCTTC
>TRBV2|NA|NA|TRBJ1-2
CASTRFNYGYTF
TGTGCCAGCACCAGATTCAACTATGGCTACACCTTC
>TRBV29-1|TRBD1|few|TRBJ2-2
CSAIIQGATGELFF
TGCAGCGCGATAATACAGGGGGCCACCGGGGAGCTGTTTTTT
>TRBV5-1|NA|NA|TRBJ1-1
CASSPGTLNTEAFF
TGCGCCAGCAGCCCCGGGACTTTGAATACTGAAGCTTTCTTT
>TRBV9|NA|few|TRBJ2-3
CASSVRGATDTQYF
TGTGCCAGCAGCGTAAGGGGGGCCACAGATACGCAGTATTTT
>TRBV7-9|NA|many|TRBJ1-1
CASSPGGVYQAFF
TGTGCCAGCAGCCCCGGTGGGGTTTATCAAGCTTTCTTT
>TRBV5-1|NA|many|TRBJ1-1
CASRPGPNTEAFF
TGCGCCAGCCGCCCGGGACCGAACACTGAAGCTTTCTTT
>TRBV18|NA|many|TRBJ1-6
CASSPLSRDGNSPLHF
TGTGCCAGCTCACCCCTTTCCCGGGACGGGAATTCACCCCTCCACTTT
>TRBV5-1|TRBD1|NA|TRBJ1-1
CASSLTGQGGTEAFF
TGCGCCAGCAGCCTCACCGGACAGGGAGGGACTGAAGCTTTCTTT
>TRBV5-4|NA|NA|TRBJ1-3
CASSYRQNSGNTIYF
TGTGCCAGCAGCTACAGACAGAACTCTGGAAACACCATATATTTT
>TRBV9|NA|many|TRBJ2-7
CASSADSWLPYEQYF
TGTGCCAGCAGCGCTGACAGTTGGCTCCCCTACGAGCAGTACTTC
>TRBV9|TRBD2|NA|TRBJ2-5
CASSPPTAGYQETQYF
TGTGCCAGCAGCCCCCCCACAGCGGGGTACCAAGAGACCCAGTACTTC
>TRBV7-9|NA|NA|TRBJ1-1
CASSRGQNTEAFF
TGTGCCAGCAGCCGCGGACAGAACACTGAAGCTTTCTTT
>TRBV29-1|NA|many|TRBJ2-7
CSVGMNTYEQYF
TGCAGCGTTGGAATGAATACCTACGAGCAGTACTTC
>TRBV9|NA|NA|TRBJ2-7
CASSVSVATSYEQYF
TGTGCCAGCAGCGTATCCGTCGCTACATCCTACGAGCAGTACTTC
>TRBV6-1|TRBD1|many|TRBJ1-1
CASSETGAVGTEAFF
TGTGCCAGCAGTGAGACAGGGGCTGTGGGAACTGAAGCTTTCTTT
>TRBV29-1|NA|many|TRBJ2-2
CSASGAHTGELFF
TGCAGCGCTTCAGGGGCCCATACCGGGGAGCTGTTTTTT
>TRBV5-1|TRBD1|NA|TRBJ1-4
CASSRDRAKNEKLFF
TGCGCCAGCAGCCGGGACAGGGCCAAAAATGAAAAACTGTTTTTT
>TRBV5-1|TRBD2|few|TRBJ2-5
CASSFKGGETQYF
TGCGCCAGCAGCTTTAAGGGAGGGGAGACCCAGTACTTC
>TRBV20-1|NA|NA|TRBJ2-3
CSAKGGTSTDTQYF
TGCAGTGCTAAAGGGGGTACTAGCACAGATACGCAGTATTTT
>TRBV18|TRBD2|NA|TRBJ2-7
CVSSLAGGAYEQYF
TGTGTCAGCTCACTAGCGGGAGGAGCCTACGAGCAGTACTTC
>TRBV28|TRBD1|many|TRBJ1-2
CASTPPGTGGIHGYTF
TGTGCCAGCACCCCCCCCGGGACAGGGGGAATTCATGGCTACACCTTC